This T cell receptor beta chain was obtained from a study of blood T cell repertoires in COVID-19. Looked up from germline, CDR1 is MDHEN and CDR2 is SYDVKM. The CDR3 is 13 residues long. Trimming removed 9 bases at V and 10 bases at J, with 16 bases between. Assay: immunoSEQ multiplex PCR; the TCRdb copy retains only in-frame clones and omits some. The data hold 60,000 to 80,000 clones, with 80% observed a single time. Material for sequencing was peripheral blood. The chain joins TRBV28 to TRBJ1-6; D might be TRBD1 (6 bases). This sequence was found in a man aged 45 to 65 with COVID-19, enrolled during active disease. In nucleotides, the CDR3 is TGTGCCAGTCAACAGGGCCCGGGGTCACCCCTCCACTTT. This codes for CASQQGPGSPLHF.